This passage covers 10 T cell receptor beta chains from one sample sequenced in a study of T cells in localized non-small cell lung cancer. TCRdb keeps only in-frame clones here, not all; method: immunoSEQ multiplex PCR. The sample has 70,000 or so clones; around 84% are singletons. Here the sequenced sample was peripheral blood, taken before any cancer treatment. These receptor sequences come from an older female donor with stage I lung adenocarcinoma.

The chain couples TRBV20-1 to TRBJ2-1, with a tentative D call TRBD2 (5 bases). This CDR3 contains 11 residues. V was cut by 6 bases and J by 6 bases, with 9 bases left in between. Germline values: CDR1 DFQATT, CDR2 SNEGSKA (reference sequence). DNA for the CDR3: TGCAGTGCCGCGGGTAGCAATGAGCAGTTCTTC. Amino acids: CSAAGSNEQFF.

In DNA form, the CDR3 reads TGTGCCAGCAGCGTAGACGGCCACAGAAATTCACCCCTCCACTTT. Amino acids: CASSVDGHRNSPLHF. This rearrangement joins TRBV9 to TRBJ1-6; D unclear. Trimming removed 0 bases from V and 7 bases from J, with 11 bases in between. The CDR3 length is 15 residues. Germline loops: CDR1 SGDLS, CDR2 YYNGEE.

The chain is built from TRBV5-1 and TRBJ2-7; 14 nucleotides match TRBD2. This CDR3 region has 15 residues. V gave up 4 bases and J gave up 2 bases; unmatched junction bases: 2. The V gene's germline CDR1 is SGHRS and CDR2 YFSETQ. The CDR3 sequence: CASSGLAGGPYEQYF. CDR3 DNA sequence: TGCGCCAGCAGCGGACTAGCGGGAGGTCCCTACGAGCAGTACTTC. Based on the CDR3 plus reference TRBV5-1 and TRBJ2-7, the full variable domain is KAGVTQTPRYLIKTRGQQVTLSCSPISGHRSVSWYQQTPGQGLQFLFEYFSETQRNKGNFPGRFSGRQFSNSRSEMNVSTLELGDSALYLCASSGLAGGPYEQYFGPGTRLTVT.

The CDR3 nucleotides read TGTGCCAGCAGTTCCAGCGGGAGAGACACAGATACGCAGTATTTT. Translation: CASSSSGRDTDTQYF. The genes are TRBV27 and TRBJ2-3, with 8 nucleotides matching TRBD2. The CDR3 covers 15 residues. Trimming at V came to 4 bases and at J to 2 bases, leaving 5 bases not matched to a gene. From germline, CDR1 is MNHEY and CDR2 SMNVEV (reference sequence).

The rearrangement uses TRBV7-2 and TRBJ2-7; 9 bases map to TRBD1. Unmatched junction bases numbered 5, after V lost 1 base and J lost 4 bases. The CDR3 spans 15 residues. The germline CDR1 and CDR2 sequences are SGHTA and FQGNSA. CDR3 coding DNA: TGTGCCAGCAGCTTAGTTTTGGGACAGGGATACGAGCAGTACTTC. As protein: CASSLVLGQGYEQYF.

This chain links TRBV10-3 with TRBJ2-5; weak D call: TRBD2 (7 bases). The CDR3 loop spans 15 amino acids. CDR1 and CDR2 (germline): ENHRY, SYGVKD. V was pared by 0 bases and J by 2 bases, with 10 bases between. As DNA, the CDR3 is TGTGCCATCAGTGAGTCGCGGGGGCTTCAAGAGACCCAGTACTTC. Its translation: CAISESRGLQETQYF.

The chain is built from TRBV4-1 and TRBJ1-1; D may be TRBD1 (5 bases). Germline-derived CDR1 and CDR2 are MGHRA and YSYEKL. This CDR3 is built from 13 residues. Trimming took 4 bases from V and 4 from J, leaving 10 bases between them. The CDR3 bases are TGCGCCAGCAGCCTCCAGGGCACCACTGAAGCTTTCTTT. Translating gives CASSLQGTTEAFF.

The rearrangement joins TRBV6-5 to TRBJ2-5, with TRBD2 identical over 7 bases. After removal of 8 bases from V and 2 bases from J, the junction contained 11 bases not matched to a gene. CDR3 length: 15 amino acids. Germline V gives CDR1 MNHEY, CDR2 SVGAGI. The CDR3 bases are TGTGCCAGCGGGGACTACGCCAGAAGTCAAGAGACCCAGTACTTC. Translated, it gives CASGDYARSQETQYF.

V is TRBV20-1 and J is TRBJ1-2; 7 positions match TRBD1. In germline, CDR1 is DFQATT, CDR2 SNEGSKA (reference sequence). The CDR3 is made up of 11 amino acids. The V gene end was trimmed by 3 bases and the J gene end by 12 bases; junction bases not matched to a gene: 7. CDR3 coding DNA: TGCAGTGCTAGGGGCCCGGGACAGAACACCTTC. Its protein product is CSARGPGQNTF.

This clone showed up just once. The rearrangement links TRBV5-4 to TRBJ2-5; 9 bases are a match to TRBD2. V lost 0 bases, J lost 1 base, and 4 bases stayed unmatched. The germline gives CDR1 SGHNT, CDR2 YYREEE (reference sequence). The CDR3 runs to 16 residues. The CDR3 bases are TGTGCCAGCAGCTTGGGGGCGGGGGGGCCCCAAGAGACCCAGTACTTC. Residues: CASSLGAGGPQETQYF. Combining the CDR3 with reference TRBV5-4 and TRBJ2-5 gives the whole variable domain ETGVTQSPTHLIKTRGQQVTLRCSSQSGHNTVSWYQQALGQGPQFIFQYYREEENGRGNFPPRFSGLQFPNYSSELNVNALELDDSALYLCASSLGAGGPQETQYFGPGTRLLVL.